This record concerns one T cell receptor (beta chain) sequence. The CDR3 extends over 13 amino acids. Trimming removed 1 base at V and 4 bases at J, with 6 bases between. The germline gives CDR1 KGHSY, CDR2 FQNENV. The sample belongs to a study of T-cell memory formation after mild COVID-19. Study background: Clusters of TCRs were largely donor specific.

Sample barcodes and UMIs were carried by the TCR alpha and TCR beta cDNA libraries that 5'RACE generated with constant-segment primers. TCRdb re-analysed the 5' RACE reads in MiXCR, keeping a single row per CDR3 protein. The sample gives fewer than 200,000 distinct CDR3 sequences, about 22% of which show up once; approximately 22% is in the top ten. The chain is built from TRBV16 and TRBJ2-3, with D uncertain. The sample taken for sequencing was PBMCs or a T cell subset sorted from them (not recorded which). The TCR was taken from an adult woman who had mild COVID-19 (a few samples of this study predate the infection). Cell type and time point are not known. CDR3 region: CASSQFGPDTQYF. Written as DNA, the CDR3 is TGTGCCAGCAGCCAATTCGGCCCAGATACGCAGTATTTT.